Below, 13 T cell receptor beta chains from the same sample are listed, as sequenced in a study of CD8+ T cells in alopecia areata. Following RNA extraction, reverse transcription yielded cDNA that acted as the sequencing template. The table came from immunoSEQ multiplex PCR; TCRdb's copy has only in-frame clones and leaves some out. Of some 130,000 clones listed, around 49% are singletons. Sequenced material: CD8+ T cells sorted from blood, taken at week 0. All receptors come from a human donor with alopecia areata.

This chain links TRBV7-3 with TRBJ1-6; D is unresolved. Germline V gives CDR1 SGHTA, CDR2 FQGTGA. The CDR3 loop spans 14 amino acids. Trimming removed 5 bases at V and 7 bases at J, with 12 bases between. The CDR3 DNA follows: TGTGCCAGCAGCCTTGCGGGAGGGAATTCACCCCTCCACTTT. Translating it yields CASSLAGGNSPLHF.

The rearrangement joins TRBV5-5 to TRBJ1-2; TRBD1 matches at 8 bases. The CDR3 runs 15 residues. The ends lost 4 bases at V and 0 bases at J; junction bases unmatched: 5. Germline lookup yields CDR1 SGHKS and CDR2 YYEKEE (reference sequence). The CDR3 bases are TGTGCCAGCAGCATGGGACAGGACCCTAACTATGGCTACACCTTC. Residues: CASSMGQDPNYGYTF.

In this sample, this clone turned up a few times. The V gene is TRBV6-1, the J gene TRBJ2-1; no definite D call. The CDR3 is made up of 17 amino acids. Germline V lookup: CDR1 MNHNS, CDR2 SASEGT. V lost 2 bases to trimming and J lost 0 bases, with 14 bases between them. CDR3 amino acids: CASSETLELASYNEQFF. CDR3 nucleotides: TGTGCCAGCAGTGAAACCCTAGAACTTGCCTCCTACAATGAGCAGTTCTTC.

The chain couples TRBV7-9 to TRBJ2-1; unclear D gene. CDR3 length: 15 residues. The V gene lost 3 bases and the J gene lost 0 bases, with 9 bases spanning the gap. The germline CDR1 and CDR2 sequences are SEHNR and FQNEAQ (reference sequence). In nucleotides, the CDR3 is TGTGCCAGCAGCTTCGAGGAGAGCTCCTACAATGAGCAGTTCTTC. This encodes CASSFEESSYNEQFF.

The genes are TRBV15 and TRBJ1-5; no definite D call. Looked up from germline, CDR1 is LNHNV and CDR2 is YYDKDF (reference sequence). The CDR3 loop spans 15 amino acids. With 7 bases removed from V and 2 bases from J, the gap between germline ends came to 15 bases. The CDR3 region is CATNPGSEGNQPQHF. CDR3 DNA sequence: TGTGCCACCAACCCGGGAAGTGAGGGCAATCAGCCCCAGCATTTT.

The genes are TRBV29-1 and TRBJ2-7; D is uncertain. The CDR3 extends over 13 amino acids. V lost 2 bases to trimming and J lost 0 bases, with 8 bases between them. CDR1 is SQVTM and CDR2 is ANQGSEA in the germline V gene. DNA for the CDR3: TGCAGCGTTGAAAAGTCAGACTCCTACGAGCAGTACTTC. Translation gives CSVEKSDSYEQYF.

The chain links TRBV30 to TRBJ1-1, with a possible D match to TRBD1 (6 bases). Germline V gene sequence: CDR1 GTSNPN, CDR2 SVGIG (reference sequence). The CDR3 extends over 14 amino acids. The V and J ends lost 7 bases and 0 bases respectively, with 15 bases between them. CDR3 sequence reads: CASQGGVMNTEAFF. Here the CDR3 DNA reads TGTGCCTCACAGGGAGGCGTCATGAACACTGAAGCTTTCTTT.

J is TRBJ1-1 and V is TRBV25-1; possibly TRBD1 for D (6 bases). There are 13 residues in the CDR3. The V end lost 4 bases, the J end lost 5 bases, and 11 bases lay between the germline ends. The germline V gene encodes CDR1 MGHDK and CDR2 SYGVNS. This chain's CDR3 is CASSAGVGTEAFF. CDR3 DNA sequence: TGTGCCAGCAGTGCAGGGGTGGGGACTGAAGCTTTCTTT.

The chain has TRBV4-1 and TRBJ1-2, with a weak D call TRBD1 (5 bases). The V gene lost 1 base and the J gene lost 2 bases, with 8 bases spanning the gap. Germline V gene lookup returns CDR1 MGHRA and CDR2 YSYEKL. This CDR3 region has 14 residues. The CDR3 region has the DNA TGCGCCAGCAGCCAAGGGGGCTCCAACTATGGCTACACCTTC. Its translation: CASSQGGSNYGYTF.

The V call is TRBV25-1, the J call TRBJ2-7, with D possibly being TRBD2 (6 bases). Trimming removed 5 bases from V and 2 bases from J, with 13 bases in between. Germline loops: CDR1 MGHDK, CDR2 SYGVNS. The CDR3 consists of 14 residues. CDR3 nucleotide sequence: TGTGCCAGCAGTCCGGGACTGCTAGCCTACGAGCAGTACTTC. Encoded protein: CASSPGLLAYEQYF.

The rearrangement links TRBV30 to TRBJ2-7; 12 positions match TRBD1. Germline lookup yields CDR1 GTSNPN and CDR2 SVGIG (reference sequence). The V segment lost 1 base and the J segment 7 bases; nucleotides outside the gene matches: 11. This CDR3 is built from 16 residues. CDR3 sequence (DNA): TGTGCCTGGAGTGGTCCTACGGGACAGGGGGCACAAGAGCAGTACTTC. Translating it yields CAWSGPTGQGAQEQYF.

The chain combines TRBV7-9 with TRBJ2-7; D is unresolved. This CDR3 is built from 12 residues. Trimming cost V 3 bases and J 3 bases, with 6 bases left between them. Germline CDR1 SEHNR, CDR2 FQNEAQ (reference sequence). CDR3 protein: CASSFDGYEQYF. The CDR3 nucleotides are TGTGCCAGCAGCTTCGACGGCTACGAGCAGTACTTC.

This clone was counted between two and nine times. The rearrangement uses TRBV4-1 and TRBJ1-1; D unclear. The length of the CDR3 is 15 residues. Germline values: CDR1 MGHRA, CDR2 YSYEKL. V was cut by 0 bases and J by 6 bases, with 14 bases left in between. The chain's CDR3 is CASSQDQRLGSEAFF. The CDR3 DNA sequence: TGCGCCAGCAGCCAAGATCAGCGTCTGGGATCTGAAGCTTTCTTT.